One sample yielded the 9 T cell receptor beta chains listed below, sequenced in a study of T cells in narcolepsy. TCRdb keeps only in-frame clones here, not all; method: immunoSEQ multiplex PCR. The sample yields some 25,000 clones, over 75% seen once. The sequenced sample was memory (CD45RA-) CD4+ T cells from blood. These receptors were collected from a human donor in good health.

The J gene is TRBJ1-1, the V gene TRBV7-9; maybe TRBD1 (5 bases). Trimming pared 6 bases from V and 4 bases from J, leaving 18 bases between. The CDR3 is 15 residues long. CDR1 and CDR2 from the germline V gene are SEHNR and FQNEAQ (reference sequence). The CDR3 DNA follows: TGTGCCAGCAGACGGGGGGGACCCCGGGGCACTGAAGCTTTCTTT. This sequence encodes CASRRGGPRGTEAFF.

V usage is TRBV4-2 and J usage is TRBJ2-7; tentatively, D is TRBD2 (6 bases). V lost 3 bases, J lost 5 bases, and 17 bases lay in between. This CDR3 contains 15 residues. CDR1 is LGHNA, CDR2 YNFKEQ, per germline. Written as DNA, the CDR3 is TGTGCCAGCAGCCAGGGACTCCCATCGGCCCACGAGCAGTACTTC. This gives the protein CASSQGLPSAHEQYF.

The V gene is TRBV15, the J gene TRBJ2-5; 10 bases agree with TRBD1. This CDR3 is built from 15 residues. From germline, CDR1 is LNHNV and CDR2 YYDKDF (reference sequence). V was pared by 3 bases and J by 4 bases, with 5 bases of the junction left unmatched. In DNA, the CDR3 is TGTGCCACCAGCAGTGGCAGGGACAGGGGAGAGACCCAGTACTTC. As protein: CATSSGRDRGETQYF.

V is TRBV27 and J is TRBJ2-7, with a weak D call TRBD1 (6 bases). V was shortened by 6 bases and J by 2 bases, with 17 bases between the two germline ends. CDR1 is MNHEY, CDR2 SMNVEV, per germline (reference sequence). The CDR3 covers 15 residues. The CDR3 DNA reads as TGTGCCAGCAGACTAACAGGGATGGCTGCCTACGAGCAGTACTTC. It specifies CASRLTGMAAYEQYF.

The rearrangement joins TRBV6-5 to TRBJ1-2; possibly TRBD1 for D (6 bases). The V gene's germline CDR1 is MNHEY and CDR2 SVGAGI. The length of the CDR3 is 14 residues. The ends were cut back, 4 bases at V and 8 bases at J, with 17 bases in the middle. The CDR3 region has the DNA TGTGCCAGCAGTTCCGCAACGAGGGGACACGGCTACACCTTC. Its protein product is CASSSATRGHGYTF.

Only one count was recorded for this clone. The CDR3 region is CASSFSTARGSPLHF. CDR3 DNA: TGTGCCAGCAGTTTTTCGACTGCCCGGGGTTCACCCCTCCACTTT. The chain recombines TRBV27 with TRBJ1-6, with unresolved D. Germline V gene lookup returns CDR1 MNHEY and CDR2 SMNVEV (reference sequence). The CDR3 runs 15 residues. Trimming took off 3 bases at V and 9 bases at J, with 15 bases between the two ends.

V usage is TRBV28 and J usage is TRBJ1-1; D gene unclear. The CDR3 has 15 amino acids. Trimming left V 2 bases short and J 4 bases short, with 14 bases between. Germline V gives CDR1 MDHEN, CDR2 SYDVKM. CDR3 residues: CASSLILTAATEAFF. The CDR3 bases are TGTGCCAGCAGTTTAATTTTGACGGCAGCCACTGAAGCTTTCTTT.

CDR3 coding DNA: TGCGCCAGCACCCCTTCGGAGCGGACGTTCTACGAGCAGTACTTC. Its protein product is CASTPSERTFYEQYF. The chain uses TRBV4-1 and TRBJ2-7; maybe TRBD2 (5 bases). This CDR3 contains 15 residues. Germline V gene data show CDR1 as MGHRA and CDR2 as YSYEKL. The ends were cut back, 7 bases at V and 3 bases at J, with 19 bases in the middle.

The chain uses TRBV5-1 and TRBJ2-2, with 14 bases matching TRBD2. Trimming cost V 5 bases and J 10 bases; bases outside gene matches: 13. Germline V gene data show CDR1 as SGHRS and CDR2 as YFSETQ. CDR3 length equals 17 residues. CDR3 bases: TGCGCCAGCAGTGGCGGAAGGACTAGCGGGAGGTTAGAGGAGCTGTTTTTT. Residues: CASSGGRTSGRLEELFF. The complete variable domain, with remaining parts taken from reference TRBV5-1 and TRBJ2-2, reads KAGVTQTPRYLIKTRGQQVTLSCSPISGHRSVSWYQQTPGQGLQFLFEYFSETQRNKGNFPGRFSGRQFSNSRSEMNVSTLELGDSALYLCASSGGRTSGRLEELFFGEGSRLTVL.